What follows describes a single T cell receptor beta chain. Clones were sequenced by immunoSEQ multiplex PCR, and TCRdb holds only the in-frame ones, with some missing. Of about 72,000 clones listed, 75% to 95% are singletons. This specimen comes from a study of siplizumab effects on memory and regulatory T cells. Germline CDR1 is SGHKS and CDR2 is YYEKEE (reference sequence). Trimming removed 0 bases at V and 3 bases at J, with 12 bases between. The CDR3 contains 15 residues. Source material: CD8+ T cells sorted from blood. The rearrangement links TRBV5-5 to TRBJ1-1; D is undetermined. This receptor was obtained from a human donor in good health. The CDR3 bases are TGTGCCAGCAGCTTGGGCCCGGGATTGGACACTGAAGCTTTCTTT. Translating gives CASSLGPGLDTEAFF.